The 27 T cell receptor beta chains listed next were all sequenced from one sample in a study of T cell responses to AZD1222 COVID-19 vaccine. Repertoires were generated with immunoSEQ multiplex PCR, while TCRdb's copy carries only in-frame clones and drops some. The sample includes 90,000 to 95,000 clones, roughly 93% seen only once; the top ten take 20% to 25%. The sample in question was peripheral blood, obtained on day 0 of AZD1222 vaccination. Source of these receptors: an adult in good health.

The rearrangement uses TRBV2 and TRBJ2-2; D gene uncertain. V was trimmed by 7 bases and J by 6 bases, leaving 6 bases between them. The germline gives CDR1 SNHLY, CDR2 FYNNEI. CDR3 length: 11 residues. This chain's CDR3 is CASKVPGELFF. The CDR3 DNA reads TGTGCCAGCAAGGTTCCCGGGGAGCTGTTTTTT.

The chain recombines TRBV7-9 with TRBJ1-2; D unresolved. The V end was cut by 5 bases, the J end by 1 base, with 8 bases between. Germline V gene lookup returns CDR1 SEHNR and CDR2 FQNEAQ (reference sequence). CDR3 length: 13 amino acids. The CDR3 DNA follows: TGTGCCAGCAGCCGCCAGGATAACTATGGCTACACCTTC. This codes for CASSRQDNYGYTF. The full variable domain, with the rest looked up from reference TRBV7-9 and TRBJ1-2, is DTGVSQNPRHKITKRGQNVTFRCDPISEHNRLYWYRQTLGQGPEFLTYFQNEAQLEKSRLLSDRFSAERPKGSFSTLEIQRTEQGDSAMYLCASSRQDNYGYTFGSGTRLTVV.

V gene TRBV19 combines with J gene TRBJ1-1, with D uncertain. The length of the CDR3 is 13 residues. The V gene lost 0 bases and the J gene lost 1 base, with 3 bases spanning the gap. Germline V gene sequence: CDR1 LNHDA, CDR2 SQIVND (reference sequence). The CDR3 loop is CASSIDGNTEAFF. CDR3 coding DNA: TGTGCCAGTAGTATAGACGGGAACACTGAAGCTTTCTTT.

The chain carries TRBV4-3 and TRBJ2-5; D could derive from TRBD1 or TRBD2 (6 bases each). Trimming pared 7 bases from V and 1 base from J, leaving 16 bases between. Per germline, CDR1 LGHNA and CDR2 YSLEER. This CDR3 spans 15 amino acids. The CDR3 bases are TGCGCCAGCACCTTCGCCCGGGGGCCCCAAGAGACCCAGTACTTC. This sequence encodes CASTFARGPQETQYF.

CDR3 region: CASSLAAGGAVYEQYF. The CDR3 region has the DNA TGCGCCAGCAGCTTGGCCGCGGGGGGCGCAGTCTACGAGCAGTACTTC. The V call is TRBV5-1, the J call TRBJ2-7; 8 bases match TRBD2. J lost 3 bases, V lost 0 bases, and 8 bases had no gene match. The CDR3 sequence is 16 residues long. The germline gives CDR1 SGHRS, CDR2 YFSETQ.

V usage is TRBV12-3 or TRBV12-4 and J usage is TRBJ1-6; D is unclear. The CDR3 has 13 amino acids. V dropped 6 bases and J dropped 9 bases, with 12 bases sitting between them. CDR3 in amino acids: CASSPRSRSPLHF. The CDR3 nucleotides are TGTGCCAGCAGCCCGAGAAGCCGTTCACCCCTCCACTTT.

The chain joins TRBV18 to TRBJ2-7; 7 bases align to TRBD1. This CDR3 has 14 residues. J was trimmed by 5 bases and V by 0 bases; bases with no gene match: 4. Germline CDR1 reads KGHSH; CDR2 reads LQKENI. CDR3 region: CASSPPNRGDEQYF. CDR3 sequence (DNA): TGTGCCAGCTCACCACCGAACAGGGGCGACGAGCAGTACTTC.

This clone showed up just a few times. The CDR3 DNA is TGTGCCACCCAGTCTGACAGGGATGGCTACACCTTC. Translation: CATQSDRDGYTF. This rearrangement joins TRBV24-1 to TRBJ1-2; 7 positions agree with TRBD1. The CDR3 has 12 amino acids. V shed 9 bases, J shed 6 bases, and the junction held 6 bases outside the gene matches. CDR1 and CDR2 from the germline V gene are KGHDR and SFDVKD.

This clone came up once. The J gene is TRBJ1-2, the V gene TRBV28; D not certain. Germline values: CDR1 MDHEN, CDR2 SYDVKM. The CDR3 consists of 14 residues. V lost 6 bases and J 4 bases, leaving 15 bases between the germline ends. The CDR3 loop reads CASRDSSVGYGYTF. CDR3 nucleotides: TGTGCCAGCAGAGATAGCAGCGTTGGCTATGGCTACACCTTC.

In its sample, this clone was seen once. The chain couples TRBV5-1 to TRBJ2-2; D possibly corresponds to TRBD2 (5 bases). The germline V gene has CDR1 SGHRS and CDR2 YFSETQ. Between the trimmed V and J ends, which lost 4 bases and 8 bases, there was a span of 9 bases. The CDR3 runs 12 residues. The CDR3 sequence is CASSVRGGELFF. The CDR3 DNA follows: TGCGCCAGCAGCGTCCGGGGAGGGGAGCTGTTTTTT. Supplemented by reference TRBV5-1 and TRBJ2-2, the full variable domain reads KAGVTQTPRYLIKTRGQQVTLSCSPISGHRSVSWYQQTPGQGLQFLFEYFSETQRNKGNFPGRFSGRQFSNSRSEMNVSTLELGDSALYLCASSVRGGELFFGEGSRLTVL.

The gene calls are TRBV4-3 and TRBJ2-7; D is perhaps TRBD1 (6 bases). The V gene's germline CDR1 is LGHNA and CDR2 YSLEER. Trimming removed 0 bases from V and 4 bases from J, with 13 bases in between. There are 15 residues in the CDR3. CDR3 region: CASSQEGRGRYEQYF. The CDR3 nucleotides are TGCGCCAGCAGCCAAGAGGGCAGGGGAAGGTACGAGCAGTACTTC.

V and J are TRBV20-1 and TRBJ1-2; no clear D. The CDR3 contains 11 residues. V was shortened by 8 bases and J by 3 bases, with 10 bases between the two germline ends. The germline V gene has CDR1 DFQATT and CDR2 SNEGSKA (reference sequence). CDR3 DNA: TGCAGTCAGAGGAGAGACTATGGCTACACCTTC. It translates to CSQRRDYGYTF.

This chain uses TRBV3-1 (or the pseudogene TRBV3-2) with TRBJ1-5; D not resolved. Germline CDR1 reads LGHDT; CDR2 reads YNNKEL (reference sequence). The CDR3 contains 15 residues. Deletions cut 1 base from V and 2 bases from J, with 9 bases between. CDR3 in DNA: TGTGCCAGCAGCCAAGGACTCAGTGGCAATCAGCCCCAGCATTTT. Amino acids: CASSQGLSGNQPQHF.

The V gene is TRBV27, the J gene TRBJ1-4; no reliable D call. V was cut by 7 bases and J by 0 bases, with 9 bases left in between. Germline lookup yields CDR1 MNHEY and CDR2 SMNVEV (reference sequence). CDR3 length equals 14 residues. The DNA of the CDR3 is TGTGCCAGCAAGGGCCTTCCAACTAATGAAAAACTGTTTTTT. This sequence encodes CASKGLPTNEKLFF.

The V gene is TRBV21-1, the J gene TRBJ2-1; the table's D call, TRBD1, has no DNA check behind it. TRBV21-1 corresponds to a pseudogene. This CDR3 comprises 15 residues. The DNA of the CDR3 is TGTGCCAGCTTTTTGAAGGCAGGGGCTTACAATGAGCAGTTCTTC. Translating gives CASFLKAGAYNEQFF.

This chain connects TRBV6-5 to TRBJ1-6, with no clear D. Germline V gene data show CDR1 as MNHEY and CDR2 as SVGAGI. The V gene lost 8 bases and the J gene lost 0 bases, with 8 bases spanning the gap. This CDR3 spans 14 amino acids. The CDR3 DNA follows: TGTGCCAGCCACGATAGCTCCTATAATTCACCCCTCCACTTT. Its protein is CASHDSSYNSPLHF.

The chain couples TRBV3-1 (or the pseudogene TRBV3-2) to TRBJ1-5, with D unclear. The ends were cut back, 1 base at V and 7 bases at J, with 11 bases in the middle. This CDR3 has 14 amino acids. Per germline, CDR1 LGHDT and CDR2 YNNKEL (reference sequence). For the CDR3, the DNA is TGTGCCAGCAGCCAAGGGGCGGTGGGGCAGCCCCAGCATTTT. Translated, it gives CASSQGAVGQPQHF.

The rearrangement joins TRBV7-3 to TRBJ1-3, with 8 bases that match TRBD1. Germline CDR1 SGHTA, CDR2 FQGTGA. J lost 4 bases, V lost 1 base, and 3 bases had no gene match. The CDR3 covers 15 residues. The CDR3: CASSLMAGGGNTIYF. The CDR3 region has the DNA TGTGCCAGCAGCTTAATGGCAGGGGGCGGAAACACCATATATTTT.

The chain carries TRBV18 and TRBJ2-3, with a possible D match to TRBD1 (5 bases). The CDR3 is 12 amino acids. The ends were cut back, 2 bases at V and 6 bases at J, with 6 bases in the middle. CDR1 is KGHSH, CDR2 LQKENI, per germline. The CDR3 sequence is CASSPRGDTQYF. In DNA, the CDR3 is TGTGCCAGCTCACCAAGGGGTGATACGCAGTATTTT. Variable domain in full (rest from reference TRBV18 and TRBJ2-3): NAGVMQNPRHLVRRRGQEARLRCSPMKGHSHVYWYRQLPEEGLKFMVYLQKENIIDESGMPKERFSAEFPKEGPSILRIQQVVRGDSAAYFCASSPRGDTQYFGPGTRLTVL.

The gene calls are TRBV13 and TRBJ1-2, with 10 nucleotides matching TRBD1. Losses at the gene ends were 5 bases for V and 6 bases for J; bases not matched to a gene: 9. CDR1 is PRHDT, CDR2 FYEKMQ, per germline (reference sequence). The CDR3 is 15 residues long. CDR3 nucleotide sequence: TGTGCCAGCAGCGTGTACGGGACAGGGGTAGATGGCTACACCTTC. Encoded protein: CASSVYGTGVDGYTF. Full variable domain (remainder filled in from reference TRBV13 and TRBJ1-2): AAGVIQSPRHLIKEKRETATLKCYPIPRHDTVYWYQQGPGQDPQFLISFYEKMQSDKGSIPDRFSAQQFSDYHSELNMSSLELGDSALYFCASSVYGTGVDGYTFGSGTRLTVV.

The chain couples TRBV7-2 to TRBJ1-2, with a weak D call TRBD1 (5 bases). Germline lookup yields CDR1 SGHTA and CDR2 FQGNSA. The V end lost 5 bases, the J end lost 4 bases, and 20 bases lay between the germline ends. The CDR3 is 16 residues long. The CDR3 loop reads CASSPYGAAGLYGYTF. DNA of the CDR3: TGTGCCAGCAGCCCGTACGGGGCGGCGGGCCTCTATGGCTACACCTTC.

CDR3 nucleotides: TGTGCCAGTCGGACAGGGAGATTCCAAGAGACCCAGTACTTC. Translated, it gives CASRTGRFQETQYF. This chain connects TRBV2 to TRBJ2-5, with 8 bases that match TRBD1. The CDR3 contains 14 residues. CDR1 is SNHLY and CDR2 is FYNNEI in the germline V gene. The ends lost 9 bases at V and 1 base at J; junction bases unmatched: 7.

This chain links TRBV6-5 with TRBJ1-2, with TRBD1 matching 8 bases. The V segment lost 7 bases and the J segment 8 bases; nucleotides outside the gene matches: 9. This CDR3 comprises 13 residues. Germline V gives CDR1 MNHEY, CDR2 SVGAGI. The CDR3 loop is CASIRTGSRGYTF. CDR3 in DNA: TGTGCCAGCATTCGGACAGGGAGTCGGGGCTACACCTTC.

This chain joins TRBV11-2 and TRBJ1-5, with unresolved D. Germline assignment: CDR1 SGHAT and CDR2 FQNNGV. CDR3 size: 13 residues. Trimming stripped 7 bases from V and 7 bases from J, with 14 bases between. The CDR3: CASTHQPGQPQHF. CDR3 bases: TGTGCCAGCACCCACCAACCCGGCCAGCCCCAGCATTTT.

This chain connects TRBV19 to TRBJ2-7, with 10 nucleotides matching TRBD1. The trim removed 6 bases at V and 4 bases at J, leaving 6 bases unmatched. The CDR3 spans 14 residues. CDR1 is LNHDA and CDR2 is SQIVND in the germline V gene (reference sequence). The DNA for the CDR3 is TGTGCCAGTAGCTCGGGACAGGGGTGGTACGAGCAGTACTTC. It specifies CASSSGQGWYEQYF.

The rearrangement uses TRBV5-1 and TRBJ2-1; 12 positions agree with TRBD2. CDR3 length equals 17 residues. Germline V lookup: CDR1 SGHRS, CDR2 YFSETQ. V lost 6 bases and J lost 3; bases outside the gene matches: 10. The CDR3 DNA is TGCGCCAGCACCTCCATCACTAGCGGGGGGCTCTACAATGAGCAGTTCTTC. It encodes CASTSITSGGLYNEQFF.

V and J are TRBV7-2 and TRBJ2-7; the match to TRBD2 covers 8 bases. Per the germline V gene, CDR1 is SGHTA and CDR2 is FQGNSA. The CDR3 is 13 amino acids. The V segment lost 8 bases and the J segment 7 bases; nucleotides outside the gene matches: 10. The CDR3 is CASSPRGGGEQYF. DNA of the CDR3: TGTGCCAGCTCCCCCCGGGGGGGCGGGGAGCAGTACTTC.